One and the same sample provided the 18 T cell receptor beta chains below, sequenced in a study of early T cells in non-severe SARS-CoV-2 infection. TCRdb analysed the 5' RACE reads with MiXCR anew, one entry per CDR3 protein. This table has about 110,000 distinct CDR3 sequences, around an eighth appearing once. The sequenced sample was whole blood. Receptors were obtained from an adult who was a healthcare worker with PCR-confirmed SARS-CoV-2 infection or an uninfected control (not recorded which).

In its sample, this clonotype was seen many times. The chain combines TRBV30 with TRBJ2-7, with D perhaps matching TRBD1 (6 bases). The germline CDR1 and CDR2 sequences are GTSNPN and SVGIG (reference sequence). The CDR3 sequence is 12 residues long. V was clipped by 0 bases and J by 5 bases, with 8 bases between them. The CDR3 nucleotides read TGTGCCTGGAGTGTTCAGGGGAACGAGCAGTACTTC. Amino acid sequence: CAWSVQGNEQYF.

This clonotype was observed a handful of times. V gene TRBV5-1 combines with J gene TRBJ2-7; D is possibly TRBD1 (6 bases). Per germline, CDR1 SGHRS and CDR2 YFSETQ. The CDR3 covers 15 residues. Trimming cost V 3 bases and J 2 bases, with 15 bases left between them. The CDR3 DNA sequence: TGCGCCAGCAGCTCTGCAGGGGTGGGGGCCTACGAGCAGTACTTC. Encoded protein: CASSSAGVGAYEQYF. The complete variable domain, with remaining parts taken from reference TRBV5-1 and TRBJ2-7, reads KAGVTQTPRYLIKTRGQQVTLSCSPISGHRSVSWYQQTPGQGLQFLFEYFSETQRNKGNFPGRFSGRQFSNSRSEMNVSTLELGDSALYLCASSSAGVGAYEQYFGPGTRLTVT.

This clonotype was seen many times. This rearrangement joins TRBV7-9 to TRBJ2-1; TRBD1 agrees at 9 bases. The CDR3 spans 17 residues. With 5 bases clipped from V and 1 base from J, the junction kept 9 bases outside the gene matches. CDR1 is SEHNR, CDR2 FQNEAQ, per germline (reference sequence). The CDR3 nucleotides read TGTGCCAGCAGCCCCACCTTAGGACAGGGGTCCTACAATGAGCAGTTCTTC. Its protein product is CASSPTLGQGSYNEQFF.

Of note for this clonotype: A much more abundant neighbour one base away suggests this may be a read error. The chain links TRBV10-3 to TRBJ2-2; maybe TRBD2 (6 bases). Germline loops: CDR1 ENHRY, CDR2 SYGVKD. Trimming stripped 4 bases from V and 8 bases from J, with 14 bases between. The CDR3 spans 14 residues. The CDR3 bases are TGTGCCATCAGTGTAAACGGGAGCAGTGGGGAGCTGTTTTTT. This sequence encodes CAISVNGSSGELFF.

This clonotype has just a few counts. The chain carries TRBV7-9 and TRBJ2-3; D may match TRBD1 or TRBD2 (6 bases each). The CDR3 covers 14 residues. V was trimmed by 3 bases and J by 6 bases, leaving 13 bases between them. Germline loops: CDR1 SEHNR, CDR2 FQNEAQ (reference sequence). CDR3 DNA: TGTGCCAGCAGCTTTCGGGGGCTTCTGGATACGCAGTATTTT. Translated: CASSFRGLLDTQYF.

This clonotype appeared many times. The CDR3 nucleotides read TGTGCCAGCAGCTTACTCGACAGGGCACAGCCCCAGCATTTT. This codes for CASSLLDRAQPQHF. The rearrangement links TRBV7-8 to TRBJ1-5; TRBD1 agrees at 7 bases. Germline trimming cut 2 bases from V and 7 bases from J; bases unmatched to any gene: 5. Per germline, CDR1 SGHVS and CDR2 FQNEAQ. This CDR3 region has 14 residues.

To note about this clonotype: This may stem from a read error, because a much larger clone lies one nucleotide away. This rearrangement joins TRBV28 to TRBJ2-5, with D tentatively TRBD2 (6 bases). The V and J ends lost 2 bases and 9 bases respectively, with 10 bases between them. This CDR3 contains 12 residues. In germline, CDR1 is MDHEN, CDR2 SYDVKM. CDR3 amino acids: CASSLVGEAQYF. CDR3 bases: TGTGCCAGCAGTTTAGTTGGGGAGGCCCAGTACTTC.

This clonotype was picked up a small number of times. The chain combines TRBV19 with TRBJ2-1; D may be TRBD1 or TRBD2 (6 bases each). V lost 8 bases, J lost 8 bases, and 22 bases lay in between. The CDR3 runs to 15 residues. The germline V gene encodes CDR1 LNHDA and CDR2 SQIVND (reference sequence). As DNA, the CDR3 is TGTGCCAGTTCGATGTGGGGGGCTCCTAACGATGAGCAGTTCTTC. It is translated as CASSMWGAPNDEQFF.

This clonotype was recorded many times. The CDR3 sequence: CASLPAGTPYNEQFF. The CDR3 DNA follows: TGTGCCAGCCTTCCCGCCGGGACTCCCTACAATGAGCAGTTCTTC. The rearrangement joins TRBV28 to TRBJ2-1; D possibly corresponds to TRBD2 (6 bases). V shed 8 bases and J shed 2 bases, with 16 bases lying between them. Per germline, CDR1 MDHEN and CDR2 SYDVKM. The CDR3 extends over 15 amino acids.

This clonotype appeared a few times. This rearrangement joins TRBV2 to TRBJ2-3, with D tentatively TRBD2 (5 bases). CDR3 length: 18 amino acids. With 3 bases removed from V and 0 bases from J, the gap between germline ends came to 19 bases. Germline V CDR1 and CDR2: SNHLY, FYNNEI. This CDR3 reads CASSDPTRTSSSTDTQYF. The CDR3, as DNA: TGTGCCAGCAGTGACCCCACCCGGACTTCCTCTAGCACAGATACGCAGTATTTT.

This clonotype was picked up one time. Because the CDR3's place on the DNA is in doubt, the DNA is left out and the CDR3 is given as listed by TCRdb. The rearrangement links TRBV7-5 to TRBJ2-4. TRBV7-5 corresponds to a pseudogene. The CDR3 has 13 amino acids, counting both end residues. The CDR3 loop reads CISVPATPNIQYF.

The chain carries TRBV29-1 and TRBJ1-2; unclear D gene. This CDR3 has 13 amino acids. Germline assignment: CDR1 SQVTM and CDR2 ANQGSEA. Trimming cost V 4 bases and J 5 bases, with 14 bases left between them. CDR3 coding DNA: TGCAGCGTTGTCCCCGACATTTCTTATGGCTACACCTTC. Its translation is CSVVPDISYGYTF.

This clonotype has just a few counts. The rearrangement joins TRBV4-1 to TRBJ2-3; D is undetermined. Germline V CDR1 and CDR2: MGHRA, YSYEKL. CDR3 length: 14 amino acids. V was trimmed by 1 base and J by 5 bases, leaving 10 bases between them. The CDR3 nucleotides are TGCGCCAGCAGCCAAGTAACAGTACAAGATACGCAGTATTTT. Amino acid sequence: CASSQVTVQDTQYF.

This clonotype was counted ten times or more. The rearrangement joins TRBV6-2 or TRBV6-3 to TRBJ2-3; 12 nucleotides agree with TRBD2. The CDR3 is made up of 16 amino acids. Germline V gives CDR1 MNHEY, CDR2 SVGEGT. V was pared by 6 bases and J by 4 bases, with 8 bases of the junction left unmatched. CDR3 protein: CASSHGLAGLSDTQYF. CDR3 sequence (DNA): TGTGCCAGCAGCCACGGACTAGCGGGATTATCAGATACGCAGTATTTT.

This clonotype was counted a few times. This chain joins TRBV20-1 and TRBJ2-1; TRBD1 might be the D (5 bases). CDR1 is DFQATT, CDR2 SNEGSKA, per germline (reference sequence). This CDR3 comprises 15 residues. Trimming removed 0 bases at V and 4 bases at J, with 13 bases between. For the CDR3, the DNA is TGCAGTGCTAGAGAAGGGGCAGGGAATTACAATGAGCAGTTCTTC. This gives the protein CSAREGAGNYNEQFF.

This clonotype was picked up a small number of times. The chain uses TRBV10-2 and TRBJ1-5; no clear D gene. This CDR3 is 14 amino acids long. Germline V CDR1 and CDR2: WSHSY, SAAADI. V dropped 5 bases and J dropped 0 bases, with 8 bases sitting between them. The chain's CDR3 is CASSSLSSNQPQHF. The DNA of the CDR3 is TGCGCCAGCAGTTCGTTGTCTAGCAATCAGCCCCAGCATTTT.

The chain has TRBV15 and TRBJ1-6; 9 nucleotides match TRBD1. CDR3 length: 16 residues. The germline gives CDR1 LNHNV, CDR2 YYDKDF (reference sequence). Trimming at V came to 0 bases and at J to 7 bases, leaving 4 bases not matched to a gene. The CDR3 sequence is CATSRDPGQGNSPLHF. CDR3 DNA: TGTGCCACCAGCAGAGATCCGGGACAGGGCAATTCACCCCTCCACTTT.

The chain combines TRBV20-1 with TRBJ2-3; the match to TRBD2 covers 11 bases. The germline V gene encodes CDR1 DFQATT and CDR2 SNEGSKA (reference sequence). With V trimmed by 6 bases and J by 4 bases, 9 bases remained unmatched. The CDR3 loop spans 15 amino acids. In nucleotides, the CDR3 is TGCAGTGCCCCGTTTACTAGCGGGAGATCAGATACGCAGTATTTT. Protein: CSAPFTSGRSDTQYF.